This TCR beta chain stems from a study of blood T cell repertoires in COVID-19. Germline V gene lookup returns CDR1 SGHRS and CDR2 YFSETQ. The CDR3 runs 17 residues. Germline trimming cut 2 bases from V and 1 base from J; bases unmatched to any gene: 7. Sequencing used immunoSEQ multiplex PCR; TCRdb keeps in-frame clones, though not all of them. The sample lists approximately 200,000 clones, 80% to 90% occurring once. This clonotype was sampled from a man between 25 and 39 years old in a cohort exposed to, infected with or recovered from COVID-19 (not recorded which). Sequencing was carried out using PBMCs or T cells enriched from blood (not recorded which). The chain has TRBV5-1 and TRBJ2-3; 10 nucleotides align to TRBD1. CDR3: CASSFRQGAGGTDTQYF. The CDR3 nucleotides read TGCGCCAGCAGCTTTAGACAGGGGGCCGGAGGCACAGATACGCAGTATTTT.